The T cell receptor beta chain described here comes from a study of long-term antiretroviral therapy in people with HIV (dated by TCRdb to between 2021 and 2024). About the full investigation: The earliest samples were collected about a decade before the 2015 WHO recommendation for immediate ART, when ART was typically delayed until CD4 counts fell. This retrospective serial study examined whether starting ART and sustained HIV suppression were associated with changes in the composition and diversity of the TRB repertoire in peripheral blood. From some 33 adults with confirmed HIV infection, the cohort provided 150 to 200 cryopreserved PBMC samples, gathered serially across a mean of about 6 years (range 1-12). Among the 25 to 30 participants with HIV, over nine were female. No cross-contamination during QIAcube processing was seen in test extractions of a monoclonal T-cell line run alongside about 33 polyclonal samples. Paper-wide results and their limitations: Narrower CDR3 length ranges were observed in HIV repertoires than in controls, and an antigen-experienced repertoire with only a slight naive shift after ART was suggested by the network structure. Because pre-ART samples had limited cell numbers, profiling was done on unsorted PBMC rather than on sorted CD4+ and CD8+ T cells. A significant increase in TRB diversity was found to be associated with ART initiation, although TRB diversity was observed to remain significantly below that of transplant donor controls even after long-term ART. The samples span the years 2004 to 2017, and the ART regimens used may be less effective than current regimens. Expanded TRB clones identified before ART initiation dominated the repertoire at all time points, although this dominance fluctuated and declined in many PLHIV after ART. Inferences about post-ART repertoire changes are limited because no data were available on ART adherence, viral resistance or therapy changes. Owing to limited PBMC availability, only the TCR beta chain was sequenced, without alpha chain pairing.

Comment on this clone: What antigen it recognizes has not been identified. The sample holds no much larger clone one base away, and base qualities are not on file.

The immunoSEQ hsTCRB v3.0 assay was used at survey level resolution to sequence the TRB variable region. A depth of roughly 35,000-55,000 T-cell genomes per sample was targeted for TRB sequencing. Pooled TRB libraries were sequenced on an Illumina MiSeq with a v3 150-cycle kit. Per the source publication's procedure: Repertoire analysis was performed in R inside a reproducible Nextflow workflow that covered QC, data transformation and analysis. Custom analyses were implemented in LymphoSeq2, an R package for AIRR-Seq data exploration. A few samples that yielded fewer than 5000 total TRB sequences were excluded, so that 188 HIV repertoires were analyzed. Among the 170 to 200 HIV repertoires that were kept, 59 were collected before ART initiation and over 120 were collected after ART initiation. Repertoires were downsampled to 5000 TRB nucleotide sequences, with summary statistics averaged over 100 downsampling iterations. TRB sequences were retained for analysis only if CDR3 regions of at least seven amino acids were present. Two measures captured diversity: a Shannon entropy-derived clonality score and the Gini coefficient. In the repertoire networks, any two of the top 5000 CDR3 amino acid sequences were linked whenever the two sequences differed by an edit distance of one. Antigen specificity groups and MHC restriction were predicted for TRB CDR3 amino acid sequences with GLIPH2. To flag known CMV, EBV, HIV or tissue antigen associations, CDR3 amino acid sequences were matched against VDJdb and McPAS-TCR. Pre-ART, post-ART and control groups were compared with Wilcoxon signed-rank tests and Holm-Bonferroni correction. Imported from immuneACCESS, the table was reduced by TCRdb to in-frame sequences with V and J called. These copies leave out some clones; in studies compared against another copy, an unresolved V gene accounts for under half, and the cause of the remainder is not known. D and trimming were read from the DNA, whereas the V and J calls and clone size are those reported in that table. The sample profile shows some 30,000 clones; roughly 84% of them were found once. The ten largest clones represent roughly 1% of the sample.

Inclusion was restricted to participants for whom at least one PBMC sample before ART initiation and at least two post-ART samples were available. Treatment was received in the United States of America by all participants with HIV. Before DNA extraction, cryopreserved samples of roughly 1-10 million PBMC were thawed and washed. At the time of the earliest PBMC sample, participants with HIV were aged between about 20 and 60 years. PBMC samples from each participant spanned 1-4 timepoints before ART initiation and 2-8 timepoints after ART initiation, with a median of 7 samples. Serial HIV viral load, CD4+ T-cell count, ART history and demographic data were obtained for every participant. Genomic DNA was extracted from unsorted PBMC with a Qiagen kit on a QIAcube, processed in batches of 12 samples. As encoded in the germline V gene (reference sequence), CDR1 is MNHEY while CDR2 is SMNVEV. The CDR3 covers 15 residues, taking in both the cysteine and the phenylalanine. The DNA shown is the 45-base CDR3, in frame from base 1. V loses 2 bases, J loses 3 bases, and the germline ends lie 14 bases apart.

This clonotype originated in a man over 45 with HIV. Material: unsorted PBMCs, obtained 2 years after starting antiretroviral therapy. The sequence is built from TRBV27 and TRBJ2-7, with TRBD1 as a weak D call on 6 bases. The DNA sequence follows: TGTGCCAGCAGTTTAATTTCCGGCAGGGGCTACGAGCAGTACTTC. Its protein is CASSLISGRGYEQYF.